The text below deals with one TCR beta chain. The antigen remains undetermined. This sample stems from a study of T cell responses to AZD1222 COVID-19 vaccine. Clones were read by immunoSEQ multiplex PCR, and TCRdb kept only the in-frame ones, dropping some. The sample records some 120,000 clones, 65% to 85% being singletons. CDR3 length: 15 amino acids. With V trimmed by 5 bases and J by 4 bases, 7 bases remained unmatched. Germline assignment: CDR1 MDHEN and CDR2 SYDVKM. Overall study findings and caveats: The repertoires were collected only after the peak T cell response. Clonal diversity may have been underestimated in mostly white British donors.

This material consisted of peripheral blood, taken on day 0 of AZD1222 vaccination. The TCR sequence derives from an adult in good health. The V call is TRBV28, the J call TRBJ2-1, with TRBD2 matching 8 bases. CDR3 sequence (DNA): TGTGCCAGCAGTAAACCGGGACTAGGTTACAATGAGCAGTTCTTC. Amino acid sequence: CASSKPGLGYNEQFF.